One sample yielded the 4 T cell receptor beta chains listed below, sequenced in a study of blood T cell repertoires in COVID-19. The table came from immunoSEQ multiplex PCR; TCRdb's copy has only in-frame clones and leaves some out. The sample yields 390,000 or so clones, over 75% seen once. Input material: peripheral blood. The source of these receptors is a woman under 40 with COVID-19, enrolled during active disease.

The chain carries TRBV6-5 and TRBJ2-5; a possible D gene is TRBD1 (5 bases). Germline CDR1 and CDR2: MNHEY and SVGAGI. With 5 bases removed from V and 7 bases from J, the gap between germline ends came to 11 bases. This CDR3 spans 12 amino acids. The CDR3 loop reads CASSPSDRTQYF. In nucleotides, the CDR3 is TGTGCCAGCAGTCCATCCGACAGGACCCAGTACTTC.

This chain uses TRBV20-1 with TRBJ2-1, with 11 positions matching TRBD2. With V trimmed by 3 bases and J by 7 bases, 5 bases remained unmatched. The CDR3 sequence is 14 residues long. Germline lookup yields CDR1 DFQATT and CDR2 SNEGSKA (reference sequence). CDR3 sequence (DNA): TGCAGTGCTAGTATGTCTAGCGGGAGGAATGAGCAGTTCTTC. It encodes CSASMSSGRNEQFF.

The chain carries TRBV12-5 and TRBJ1-1; the D gene is possibly TRBD1 (6 bases). V shed 2 bases and J shed 2 bases, with 12 bases lying between them. Germline loops: CDR1 LGHNT, CDR2 FRNRAP. The CDR3 runs to 15 residues. CDR3 region: CASGLPQGQNTEAFF. CDR3 nucleotides: TGTGCTAGTGGTTTGCCGCAGGGACAAAACACTGAAGCTTTCTTT.

V and J are TRBV6-6 and TRBJ2-7; 10 nucleotides align to TRBD2. The CDR3 length is 15 residues. CDR1 and CDR2 from the germline V gene are MNHNY and SVGAGI (reference sequence). Unmatched junction bases numbered 12, after V lost 6 bases and J lost 7 bases. The DNA of the CDR3 is TGTGCCAGCAGCCCTCAAAGCGGGAGGGCTAGTGAGCAGTACTTC. This encodes CASSPQSGRASEQYF.